This T cell receptor beta chain was observed in a study of shared clonotypes between healthy human individuals. Details on this clone: Its antigen is currently unknown.

Trimming took 8 bases from V and 4 from J; bases not matched to a gene: 6. Germline V gene data show CDR1 as ENHRY and CDR2 as SYGVKD. CDR3 length: 13 residues. Naivety among CD8 cells was defined by CD45RO negativity and positive CCR7 selection, thereby excluding terminally differentiated effector memory CD45RA+ cells. Study findings and constraints: It was the non-shared clonotypes that had lower generation probabilities than clonotypes shared by all four donors. Blood was the only sampled material, and tissue repertoires likely differ.

Assay: immunoSEQ multiplex PCR; the TCRdb copy retains only in-frame clones and omits some. The repertoire consists of 2 million or so clones, with less than 95% occurring once and the leading ten covering about 1.1%. The TCR originated in a man aged 18 to 30 in good health. The chain couples TRBV10-3 to TRBJ2-3; the match to TRBD2 covers 7 bases. The specimen was naive CD8+ T cells sorted from blood. The CDR3, as DNA: TGTGCCATCTCGGGGGGAGGGCCAGATACGCAGTATTTT. Residues: CAISGGGPDTQYF.